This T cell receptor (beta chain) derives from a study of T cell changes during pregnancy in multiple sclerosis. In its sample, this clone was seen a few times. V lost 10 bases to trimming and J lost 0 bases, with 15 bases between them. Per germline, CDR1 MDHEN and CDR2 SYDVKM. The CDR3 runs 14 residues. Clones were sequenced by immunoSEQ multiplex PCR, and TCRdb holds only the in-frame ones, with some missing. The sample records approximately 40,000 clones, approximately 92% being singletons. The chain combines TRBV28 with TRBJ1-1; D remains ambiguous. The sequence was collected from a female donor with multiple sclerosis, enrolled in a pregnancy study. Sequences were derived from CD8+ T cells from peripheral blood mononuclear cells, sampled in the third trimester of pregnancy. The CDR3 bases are TGTGCCACATGGGCAGGTTTTATGAACACTGAAGCTTTCTTT. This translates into CATWAGFMNTEAFF.